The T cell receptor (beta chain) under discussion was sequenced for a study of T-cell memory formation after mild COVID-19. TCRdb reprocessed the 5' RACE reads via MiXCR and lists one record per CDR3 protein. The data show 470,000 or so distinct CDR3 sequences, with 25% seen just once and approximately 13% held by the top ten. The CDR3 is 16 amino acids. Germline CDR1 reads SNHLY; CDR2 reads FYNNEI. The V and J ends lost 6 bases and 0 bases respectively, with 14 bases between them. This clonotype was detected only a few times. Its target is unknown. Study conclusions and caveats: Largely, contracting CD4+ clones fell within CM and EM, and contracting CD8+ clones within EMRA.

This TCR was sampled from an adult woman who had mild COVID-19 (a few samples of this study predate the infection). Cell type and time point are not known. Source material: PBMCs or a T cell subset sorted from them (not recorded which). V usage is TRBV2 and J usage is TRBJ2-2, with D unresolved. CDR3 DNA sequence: TGTGCCAGCAGCCCTGTCCGGCTGGCGAACACCGGGGAGCTGTTTTTT. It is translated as CASSPVRLANTGELFF.